The 31 T cell receptor beta chains below come from one sample, sequenced in a study of beta chain features in type 1 diabetes (dated by TCRdb to 2016 to 2019). The library was prepared using the immunoSEQ multiplex PCR assay. All of the isolated RNA was reverse transcribed with the High Capacity cDNA Reverse Transcription Kit, so expressed TCRB transcripts were sequenced. TCRdb stores this immuneACCESS table with in-frame sequences only. Part of the clones is absent; in the studies checked, under half of the shortfall reflects unresolved V genes, and no reason is known for the rest. This sample has over 700,000 clones in its table, and roughly a sixth of those were observed once. 0.02% to 0.025% of the sample is taken by the ten largest. The sample consisted of naive CD4+ T cells from blood. The cell subset or site label, as the study defines it: true naive CD4+ T cells. The receptor set was obtained from a woman between 18 and 29 years old in good health.

The V call is TRBV11-2, the J call TRBJ2-1; 8 positions match TRBD2. J lost 3 bases, V lost 2 bases, and 6 bases had no gene match. This CDR3 contains 16 residues. Germline V gene lookup returns CDR1 SGHAT and CDR2 FQNNGV. DNA of the CDR3: TGTGCCAGCAGCTTAACGGGACTAGTTGACTACAATGAGCAGTTCTTC. It translates to CASSLTGLVDYNEQFF.

This sequence joins TRBV9 and TRBJ2-7; 7 bases fit TRBD1. The CDR3 covers 14 residues. In germline, CDR1 is SGDLS, CDR2 YYNGEE. V was clipped by 8 bases and J by 0 bases; unmatched bases: 8. CDR3: CASGKDRSSYEQYF. For the CDR3, the DNA is TGTGCCAGTGGAAAGGACAGGAGCTCCTACGAGCAGTACTTC.

The sample holds a few counts of this clone. CDR3 amino acids: CASSLVGGTRGYTF. The DNA for the CDR3 is TGTGCCAGCAGCTTAGTCGGGGGAACGCGTGGCTACACCTTC. This chain connects TRBV7-2 to TRBJ1-2, with D possibly being TRBD1 (5 bases). CDR1 and CDR2 (germline): SGHTA, FQGNSA. V was shortened by 1 base and J by 7 bases, with 13 bases between the two germline ends. The CDR3 loop spans 14 amino acids.

In this sample, this clone turned up a few times. The CDR3 DNA is TGTGCCAGCAGTTTCTCCGCCGGAGACAGGACGCGCTACGAGCAGTACTTC. It translates to CASSFSAGDRTRYEQYF. V gene TRBV28 combines with J gene TRBJ2-7; D possibly corresponds to TRBD1 (6 bases). The CDR3 totals 17 residues. The germline CDR1 and CDR2 sequences are MDHEN and SYDVKM. V was cut by 3 bases and J by 3 bases, with 21 bases left in between.

The chain couples TRBV18 to TRBJ1-1, with D possibly TRBD1 on 5 matching bases. Germline lookup yields CDR1 KGHSH and CDR2 LQKENI. With 3 bases removed from V and 4 bases from J, the gap between germline ends came to 6 bases. The CDR3 has 12 amino acids. CDR3 sequence reads: CASSPGVTEAFF. The CDR3 DNA is TGTGCCAGCTCACCGGGGGTCACTGAAGCTTTCTTT.

This clone was detected only a few times. The J gene is TRBJ2-7, the V gene TRBV5-6; 7 bases match TRBD2. The CDR3 is made up of 17 amino acids. In germline, CDR1 is SGHDT, CDR2 YYEEEE. With V trimmed by 4 bases and J by 0 bases, 13 bases remained unmatched. The CDR3: CASSPSVGTGGSYEQYF. CDR3 bases: TGTGCCAGCAGCCCCTCCGTGGGGACGGGAGGCTCCTACGAGCAGTACTTC.

This clone has only a few counts. The V and J genes are TRBV7-8 and TRBJ2-7, with D perhaps matching TRBD1 (5 bases). The CDR3 loop spans 14 amino acids. Deletions cut 4 bases from V and 7 bases from J, with 17 bases between. Germline CDR1 SGHVS, CDR2 FQNEAQ. The CDR3 bases are TGTGCCAGCAGCTACCACAGGATCCCCGGGGAGCAGTACTTC. It specifies CASSYHRIPGEQYF.

This clone turned up a few times. The chain is built from TRBV2 and TRBJ2-2; D remains ambiguous. The CDR3 contains 12 residues. V lost 7 bases and J 6 bases, leaving 9 bases between the germline ends. Germline assignment: CDR1 SNHLY and CDR2 FYNNEI. DNA for the CDR3: TGTGCCAGCAATAGAGTTGCCGGGGAGCTGTTTTTT. It is translated as CASNRVAGELFF.

V usage is TRBV7-2 and J usage is TRBJ2-7; D might be TRBD2 (6 bases). This CDR3 has 14 residues. Germline V lookup: CDR1 SGHTA, CDR2 FQGNSA. Trimming removed 4 bases from V and 1 base from J, with 11 bases in between. The CDR3 nucleotides are TGTGCCAGCAGCTCCAGGGCGGGGTCCTACGAGCAGTACTTC. Protein sequence: CASSSRAGSYEQYF.

The chain is built from TRBV7-3 and TRBJ2-5; 10 bases fit TRBD2. The CDR3 has 14 residues. The germline V gene encodes CDR1 SGHTA and CDR2 FQGTGA. Germline trimming cut 0 bases from V and 5 bases from J; bases unmatched to any gene: 0. The CDR3: CASSLTSGRETQYF. CDR3 in DNA: TGTGCCAGCAGCTTAACTAGCGGGAGGGAGACCCAGTACTTC. The complete variable domain, with remaining parts taken from reference TRBV7-3 and TRBJ2-5, reads GAGVSQTPSNKVTEKGKYVELRCDPISGHTALYWYRQSLGQGPEFLIYFQGTGAADDSGLPNDRFFAVRPEGSVSTLKIQRTERGDSAVYLCASSLTSGRETQYFGPGTRLLVL.

This rearrangement joins TRBV16 to TRBJ2-3; TRBD2 might be the D (5 bases). The V gene's germline CDR1 is KGHSY and CDR2 FQNENV. The CDR3 is 17 amino acids. Trimming shortened V by 5 bases and J by 0 bases, and 18 bases separated the two germline ends. CDR3 sequence (DNA): TGTGCCAGCAGCGACGGACTTCCAGTCACTAGCACAGATACGCAGTATTTT. It codes for CASSDGLPVTSTDTQYF.

Note on this clone: A single base separates this from a much larger clone, so it may be a read error. Other DNA sequences in the sample encode the same CDR3. This chain uses TRBV28 with TRBJ2-1; D remains unclear. CDR1 and CDR2 from the germline V gene are MDHEN and SYDVKM. The CDR3 contains 11 residues. Between the trimmed V and J ends, which lost 5 bases and 2 bases, there was a span of 1 base. The CDR3 sequence is CASSPYNEQFF. For the CDR3, the DNA is TGTGCCAGCAGTCCCTACAATGAGCAGTTCTTC. Complete variable domain (other parts from reference TRBV28 and TRBJ2-1): DVKVTQSSRYLVKRTGEKVFLECVQDMDHENMFWYRQDPGLGLRLIYFSYDVKMKEKGDIPEGYSVSREKKERFSLILESASTNQTSMYLCASSPYNEQFFGPGTRLTVL.

The chain recombines TRBV19 with TRBJ2-6; 12 bases agree with TRBD2. This CDR3 is 19 amino acids long. Germline V CDR1 and CDR2: LNHDA, SQIVND (reference sequence). V was pared by 2 bases and J by 1 base, with 6 bases of the junction left unmatched. CDR3 bases: TGTGCCAGTAGTATATCAGGACTAGCGGGATGGTCTGGGGCCAACGTCCTGACTTTC. Its translation: CASSISGLAGWSGANVLTF.

This chain joins TRBV10-3 and TRBJ2-1, with 7 bases matching TRBD2. V dropped 8 bases and J dropped 7; count of bases not matched to a gene: 5. Per germline, CDR1 ENHRY and CDR2 SYGVKD. The CDR3 sequence is 12 residues long. The CDR3 sequence: CAIGQGGNEQFF. CDR3 sequence (DNA): TGTGCCATCGGGCAGGGAGGGAATGAGCAGTTCTTC.

This clone came up a few times. CDR3 sequence: CASSLSGLAGVGEQFF. As DNA, the CDR3 is TGTGCCAGCAGCCTTAGTGGGCTAGCGGGAGTTGGTGAGCAGTTCTTC. The rearrangement links TRBV7-3 to TRBJ2-1; 10 bases match TRBD2. V lost 5 bases and J lost 9; bases outside the gene matches: 13. The CDR3 is 16 amino acids. Germline V gene lookup returns CDR1 SGHTA and CDR2 FQGTGA.

This clone was counted between two and nine times. This sequence joins TRBV4-1 and TRBJ2-2, with 10 bases that match TRBD2. Losses at the gene ends were 2 bases for V and 0 bases for J; bases not matched to a gene: 6. Germline values: CDR1 MGHRA, CDR2 YSYEKL. This CDR3 region has 18 residues. CDR3 amino acids: CASSQIKLAGANTGELFF. In DNA, the CDR3 is TGCGCCAGCAGCCAAATCAAGCTAGCGGGGGCGAACACCGGGGAGCTGTTTTTT.

This clone was seen a few times. The chain uses TRBV5-4 and TRBJ1-1; D perhaps matches TRBD1 (5 bases). Between the trimmed V and J ends, which lost 4 bases and 0 bases, there was a span of 13 bases. Germline loops: CDR1 SGHNT, CDR2 YYREEE (reference sequence). The CDR3 totals 15 residues. The CDR3 sequence: CASSRGTDVNTEAFF. As DNA, the CDR3 is TGTGCCAGCAGCAGAGGGACGGACGTGAACACTGAAGCTTTCTTT.

V and J are TRBV5-1 and TRBJ1-2, with TRBD1 matching 8 bases. Germline V gene data show CDR1 as SGHRS and CDR2 as YFSETQ. The junction had 8 bases not matched to a gene; V was cut back by 4 bases and J by 3 bases. There are 15 residues in the CDR3. The CDR3 spells CASSHVTTGDYGYTF. The CDR3 coding sequence is TGCGCCAGCAGCCACGTCACGACAGGGGACTATGGCTACACCTTC.

Here the CDR3 reads CASSEGSSGSDTQYF. The CDR3 nucleotides are TGTGCCAGCAGTGAGGGATCCAGCGGGAGTGATACGCAGTATTTT. The rearrangement uses TRBV2 and TRBJ2-3; TRBD2 agrees at 8 bases. Per the germline V gene, CDR1 is SNHLY and CDR2 is FYNNEI. J was trimmed by 6 bases and V by 3 bases; bases with no gene match: 8. This CDR3 region has 15 residues.

The rearrangement uses TRBV21-1 and TRBJ1-3; TRBD1 is taken as the D call from the table, unchecked against the DNA. TRBV21-1 is a documented pseudogene. The length of the CDR3 is 17 residues. In DNA, the CDR3 is TGTGCCGCTAGAAACCCTGGCCCAGGGGGCTGTGGAAACACCATATATTTT. This gives the protein CAARNPGPGGCGNTIYF.

This clone came up a few times. The rearrangement joins TRBV7-8 to TRBJ2-5; D tentatively fits TRBD1 or TRBD2 (5 bases each). The CDR3 is 17 residues long. CDR1 and CDR2 (germline): SGHVS, FQNEAQ. The V gene lost 5 bases and the J gene lost 7 bases, with 26 bases spanning the gap. The CDR3 coding sequence is TGTGCCAGCAGCCAACGTCCGGGACGAGGAGTATTGGGGACCCAGTACTTC. This sequence encodes CASSQRPGRGVLGTQYF.

This chain joins TRBV6-6 and TRBJ2-7; D is unclear. The germline CDR1 and CDR2 sequences are MNHNY and SVGAGI (reference sequence). The CDR3 runs to 14 residues. V was trimmed by 2 bases and J by 1 base, leaving 9 bases between them. CDR3 sequence: CASSYPERSYEQYF. For the CDR3, the DNA is TGTGCCAGCAGTTACCCCGAAAGGTCCTACGAGCAGTACTTC.

The sample holds a few counts of this clone. Other DNA sequences in this specimen translate into the identical CDR3. The chain has TRBV28 and TRBJ2-6, with D unresolved. V lost 4 bases to trimming and J lost 2 bases, with 6 bases between them. The CDR3 has 14 residues. Germline V lookup: CDR1 MDHEN, CDR2 SYDVKM. CDR3 nucleotide sequence: TGTGCCAGCAGTTCCGGTACTGGGGCCAACGTCCTGACTTTC. It translates to CASSSGTGANVLTF. Combining the CDR3 with reference TRBV28 and TRBJ2-6 gives the whole variable domain DVKVTQSSRYLVKRTGEKVFLECVQDMDHENMFWYRQDPGLGLRLIYFSYDVKMKEKGDIPEGYSVSREKKERFSLILESASTNQTSMYLCASSSGTGANVLTFGAGSRLTVL.

The chain has TRBV6-5 and TRBJ1-2, with a weak D call TRBD1 (6 bases). The CDR3 totals 13 residues. The germline gives CDR1 MNHEY, CDR2 SVGAGI. V lost 10 bases and J lost 5, with 17 bases in between. The CDR3 bases are TGTGCCACCTTTCAGGGGAAGGGTTATGGCTACACCTTC. Protein sequence: CATFQGKGYGYTF.

Only a few counts were recorded for this clone. The rearrangement joins TRBV11-2 to TRBJ2-7, with 13 bases identical to TRBD2. The J segment lost 4 bases and the V segment lost 8 bases, leaving 8 bases of the junction unmatched. CDR1 is SGHAT and CDR2 is FQNNGV in the germline V gene. The CDR3 contains 15 residues. CDR3 residues: CASSSRTSGRYEQYF. CDR3 DNA: TGTGCCAGCTCCTCAAGGACTAGCGGGAGATACGAGCAGTACTTC.

The V gene is TRBV9, the J gene TRBJ1-5; weak D call: TRBD1 (5 bases). The V end lost 0 bases, the J end lost 0 bases, and 10 bases lay between the germline ends. CDR1 SGDLS and CDR2 YYNGEE come from the germline V gene. The CDR3 has 16 amino acids. CDR3 sequence reads: CASSVGAGNSNQPQHF. In DNA, the CDR3 is TGTGCCAGCAGCGTAGGGGCAGGGAATAGCAATCAGCCCCAGCATTTT.

This clone occurred a few times. CDR3 sequence reads: CAISWNLRGTDTQYF. The CDR3 nucleotides are TGTGCCATCAGTTGGAACCTCCGGGGCACAGATACGCAGTATTTT. V and J are TRBV10-3 and TRBJ2-3; D not certain. Germline loops: CDR1 ENHRY, CDR2 SYGVKD. V lost 5 bases to trimming and J lost 1 base, with 13 bases between them. The CDR3 is 15 residues long.

The CDR3 here is CATSSRKAGTYGYTF. The CDR3 DNA reads as TGTGCCACCAGCAGCAGGAAGGCAGGAACCTATGGCTACACCTTC. The rearrangement uses TRBV15 and TRBJ1-2; D is ambiguous. This CDR3 spans 15 amino acids. Germline CDR1 LNHNV, CDR2 YYDKDF (reference sequence). V lost 3 bases and J 4 bases, leaving 15 bases between the germline ends.

The V gene is TRBV4-3, the J gene TRBJ2-5, with TRBD2 identical over 7 bases. The germline gives CDR1 LGHNA, CDR2 YSLEER. J gave up 5 bases and V 1 base, and 13 bases lay outside the gene matches. The CDR3 is made up of 17 amino acids. The DNA of the CDR3 is TGCGCCAGCAGCCAAGTCCTCACTGCTAGCGGTTGGGAGACCCAGTACTTC. This translates into CASSQVLTASGWETQYF.

The chain uses TRBV10-2 and TRBJ1-1; possibly TRBD1 for D (5 bases). The CDR3 has 15 amino acids. The germline V gene has CDR1 WSHSY and CDR2 SAAADI. V was trimmed by 8 bases and J by 8 bases, leaving 24 bases between them. In DNA, the CDR3 is TGCGCCAGCCGTAGCGACAGATCTTCCCCGAAGGAAGCTTTCTTT. It is translated as CASRSDRSSPKEAFF.

V usage is TRBV14 and J usage is TRBJ2-5, with D possibly being TRBD1 or TRBD2 (5 bases each). Germline CDR1 is SGHDN and CDR2 is FVKESK. This CDR3 region has 12 residues. V was trimmed by 4 bases and J by 5 bases, leaving 8 bases between them. Here the CDR3 DNA reads TGTGCCAGCAGCCGGGGACGGGAGACCCAGTACTTC. Its protein is CASSRGRETQYF.